These 11 T cell receptor beta chains were all obtained from the same sample, sequenced in a study of Ad26.COV2.S vaccination and SARS-CoV-2 variants. The data were produced by immunoSEQ multiplex PCR, yet TCRdb's version contains in-frame clones alone and is incomplete. The table has 300,000 to 450,000 clones, roughly 94% seen once. The sample in question was peripheral blood, obtained after recovery from COVID-19. These receptors were obtained from a human donor who had recovered from COVID-19.

This chain links TRBV7-3 with TRBJ2-5; D is perhaps TRBD2 (5 bases). V was trimmed by 1 base and J by 1 base, leaving 13 bases between them. CDR1 and CDR2 from the germline V gene are SGHTA and FQGTGA. This CDR3 comprises 16 residues. CDR3 bases: TGTGCCAGCAGCTTAAAACACATGGGGAGCCAAGAGACCCAGTACTTC. Translated: CASSLKHMGSQETQYF.

The count of this clone is one. The chain combines TRBV6-1 with TRBJ1-5; D gene ambiguous. V was clipped by 0 bases and J by 5 bases, with 8 bases between them. Per the germline V gene, CDR1 is MNHNS and CDR2 is SASEGT. The CDR3 spans 14 residues. CDR3 bases: TGTGCCAGCAGTGAAGCGCGGAGGGATCAGCCCCAGCATTTT. This gives the protein CASSEARRDQPQHF.

The rearrangement joins TRBV7-3 to TRBJ2-1; D possibly corresponds to TRBD1 (6 bases). V was pared by 1 base and J by 5 bases, with 12 bases between. Germline CDR1 is SGHTA and CDR2 is FQGTGA. The CDR3 loop spans 15 amino acids. This chain's CDR3 is CASSLKTGINNEQFF. The CDR3 DNA sequence: TGTGCCAGCAGCTTAAAAACAGGGATAAACAATGAGCAGTTCTTC.

This clone showed up just once. The genes are TRBV7-8 and TRBJ2-3; 8 nucleotides line up with TRBD2. The germline V gene has CDR1 SGHVS and CDR2 FQNEAQ. This CDR3 is 15 amino acids long. Germline trimming cut 3 bases from V and 2 bases from J; bases unmatched to any gene: 4. The CDR3 sequence is CASSFKLAVTDTQYF. The CDR3 DNA is TGTGCCAGCAGCTTCAAACTAGCGGTCACAGATACGCAGTATTTT.

The J gene is TRBJ2-3, the V gene TRBV9, with TRBD1 identical over 9 bases. Looked up from germline, CDR1 is SGDLS and CDR2 is YYNGEE. With V trimmed by 4 bases and J by 3 bases, 6 bases remained unmatched. The CDR3 loop spans 15 amino acids. The CDR3 region has the DNA TGTGCCAGCAGCATCGGGACAGGGCAAACAGATACGCAGTATTTT. This gives the protein CASSIGTGQTDTQYF.

This chain links TRBV6-5 with TRBJ1-2, with D perhaps matching TRBD1 (5 bases). The germline V gene encodes CDR1 MNHEY and CDR2 SVGAGI. V shed 7 bases and J shed 4 bases, with 7 bases lying between them. The CDR3 length is 11 residues. CDR3 in DNA: TGTGCCAGCAAACAGGCCTATGGCTACACCTTC. It specifies CASKQAYGYTF.

Worth noting for this clone: This specimen includes other DNA sequences encoding the same CDR3. Written as DNA, the CDR3 is TGTGCCAGCAGTTTGTCTAGCAATCAGCCCCAGCATTTT. As protein: CASSLSSNQPQHF. This chain uses TRBV27 with TRBJ1-5, with D unresolved. This CDR3 comprises 13 residues. Trimming took 3 bases from V and 0 from J, leaving 3 bases between them. CDR1 is MNHEY and CDR2 is SMNVEV in the germline V gene (reference sequence).

The CDR3 DNA reads TGTGCCAGCAGCTTAATGGGGGCGGGGAACACTGAAGCTTTCTTT. Its protein is CASSLMGAGNTEAFF. The gene calls are TRBV11-2 and TRBJ1-1; D possibly corresponds to TRBD1 (6 bases). The CDR3 is 15 residues long. The germline V and J ends were trimmed by 2 bases and 1 base, with 11 bases remaining between them. Per germline, CDR1 SGHAT and CDR2 FQNNGV.

The chain employs TRBV5-1 and TRBJ1-1; no clear D gene. Trimming removed 7 bases from V and 0 bases from J, with 13 bases in between. This CDR3 spans 14 amino acids. Germline V gene lookup returns CDR1 SGHRS and CDR2 YFSETQ. DNA for the CDR3: TGCGCCAGCGGATTGGTGGGGATGAACACTGAAGCTTTCTTT. Its translation is CASGLVGMNTEAFF.

The rearrangement uses TRBV27 and TRBJ1-1; D gene ambiguous. The V gene lost 4 bases and the J gene lost 8 bases, with 11 bases spanning the gap. The germline CDR1 and CDR2 sequences are MNHEY and SMNVEV (reference sequence). The length of the CDR3 is 12 residues. This CDR3 reads CASSSLSREAFF. The DNA of the CDR3 is TGTGCCAGCAGTTCCTTGAGTAGGGAAGCTTTCTTT.

CDR3 sequence: CASSELGTSSGNTIYF. The CDR3 bases are TGTGCCAGCAGCGAACTGGGGACGAGCTCTGGAAACACCATATATTTT. V is TRBV7-8 and J is TRBJ1-3, with a tentative D call TRBD1 (5 bases). Per germline, CDR1 SGHVS and CDR2 FQNEAQ. The CDR3 covers 16 residues. Between the trimmed V and J ends, which lost 5 bases and 0 bases, there was a span of 14 bases.